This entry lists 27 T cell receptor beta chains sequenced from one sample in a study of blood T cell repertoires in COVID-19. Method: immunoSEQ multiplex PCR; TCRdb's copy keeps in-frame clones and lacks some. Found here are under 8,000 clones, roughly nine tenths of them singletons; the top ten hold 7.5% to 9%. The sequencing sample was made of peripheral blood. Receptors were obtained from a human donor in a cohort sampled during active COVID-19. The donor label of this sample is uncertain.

The CDR3 region has the DNA TGTGCCAGCTCACCGGCGCCCTCGACAGTCTCTGGAAACACCATATATTTT. This encodes CASSPAPSTVSGNTIYF. The chain uses TRBV18 and TRBJ1-3, with TRBD1 as a possible D gene (5 bases). The germline V and J ends were trimmed by 3 bases and 0 bases, with 15 bases remaining between them. Germline values: CDR1 KGHSH, CDR2 LQKENI. The length of the CDR3 is 17 residues.

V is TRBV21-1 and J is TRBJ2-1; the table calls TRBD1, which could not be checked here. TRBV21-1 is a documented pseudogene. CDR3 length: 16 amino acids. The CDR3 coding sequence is TGTGCCAGCAGCAGTCGACAGGTCTACTCCTACAATGAGCAGTTCTTC. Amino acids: CASSSRQVYSYNEQFF.

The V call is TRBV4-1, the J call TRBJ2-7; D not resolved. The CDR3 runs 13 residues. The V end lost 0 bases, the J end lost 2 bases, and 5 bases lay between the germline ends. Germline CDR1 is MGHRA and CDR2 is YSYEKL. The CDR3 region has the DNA TGCGCCAGCAGCCAAGATCTTGCCTACGAGCAGTACTTC. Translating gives CASSQDLAYEQYF.

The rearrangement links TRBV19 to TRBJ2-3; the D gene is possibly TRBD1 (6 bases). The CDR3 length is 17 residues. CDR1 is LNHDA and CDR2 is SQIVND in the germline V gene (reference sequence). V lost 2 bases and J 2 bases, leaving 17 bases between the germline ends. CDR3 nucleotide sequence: TGTGCCAGTAGTATACCCGGACAGCTAAGACTCACAGATACGCAGTATTTT. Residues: CASSIPGQLRLTDTQYF.

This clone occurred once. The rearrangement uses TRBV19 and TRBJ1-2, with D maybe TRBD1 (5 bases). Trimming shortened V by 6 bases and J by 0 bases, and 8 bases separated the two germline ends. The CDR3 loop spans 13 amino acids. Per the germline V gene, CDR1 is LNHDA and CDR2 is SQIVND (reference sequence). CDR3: CASRQASNYGYTF. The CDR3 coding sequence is TGTGCCAGTAGACAGGCCTCTAACTATGGCTACACCTTC.

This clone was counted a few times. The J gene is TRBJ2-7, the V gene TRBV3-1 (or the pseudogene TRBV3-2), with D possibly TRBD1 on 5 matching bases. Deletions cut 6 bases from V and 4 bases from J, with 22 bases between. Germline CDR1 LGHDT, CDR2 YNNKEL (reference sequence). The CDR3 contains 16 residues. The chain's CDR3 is CASSHGHSTTPYEQYF. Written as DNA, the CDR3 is TGTGCCAGCAGTCACGGACACAGTACCACACCATACGAGCAGTACTTC.

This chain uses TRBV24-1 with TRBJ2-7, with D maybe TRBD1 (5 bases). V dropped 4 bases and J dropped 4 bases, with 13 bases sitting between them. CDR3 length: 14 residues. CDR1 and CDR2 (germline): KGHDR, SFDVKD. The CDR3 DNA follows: TGTGCCACCAGTGAACCCGACAGATCGTACGAGCAGTACTTC. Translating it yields CATSEPDRSYEQYF.

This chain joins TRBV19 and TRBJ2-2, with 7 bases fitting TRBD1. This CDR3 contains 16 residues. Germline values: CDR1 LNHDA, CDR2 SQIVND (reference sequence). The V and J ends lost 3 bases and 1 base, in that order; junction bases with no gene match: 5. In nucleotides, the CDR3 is TGTGCCAGTAGTATTCCAGGACAGGTGAACACCGGGGAGCTGTTTTTT. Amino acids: CASSIPGQVNTGELFF.

CDR3 coding DNA: TGTGCCAGTAGCTTCGGGGGGCGTGGTGGTAATGAAAAACTGTTTTTT. Amino acids: CASSFGGRGGNEKLFF. The genes are TRBV19 and TRBJ1-4; a weak D match, TRBD1 (6 bases). The CDR3 runs 16 residues. CDR1 and CDR2 (germline): LNHDA, SQIVND (reference sequence). Trimming took 6 bases from V and 4 from J, leaving 18 bases between them.

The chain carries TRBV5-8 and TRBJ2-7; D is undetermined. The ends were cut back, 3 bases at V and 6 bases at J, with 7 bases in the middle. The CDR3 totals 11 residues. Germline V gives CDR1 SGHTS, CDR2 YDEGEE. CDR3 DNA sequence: TGTGCCAGCAGCTCCCTCTTCGAGCAGTACTTC. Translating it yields CASSSLFEQYF.

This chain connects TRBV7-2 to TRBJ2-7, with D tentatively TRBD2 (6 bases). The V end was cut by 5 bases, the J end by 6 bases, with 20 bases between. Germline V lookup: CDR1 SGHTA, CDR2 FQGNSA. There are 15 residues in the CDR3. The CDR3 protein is CASSTGTFLFSEQYF. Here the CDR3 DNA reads TGTGCCAGCAGCACCGGGACTTTCTTATTTTCCGAGCAGTACTTC. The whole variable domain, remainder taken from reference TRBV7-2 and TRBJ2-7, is GAGVSQSPSNKVTEKGKDVELRCDPISGHTALYWYRQSLGQGLEFLIYFQGNSAPDKSGLPSDRFSAERTGGSVSTLTIQRTQQEDSAVYLCASSTGTFLFSEQYFGPGTRLTVT.

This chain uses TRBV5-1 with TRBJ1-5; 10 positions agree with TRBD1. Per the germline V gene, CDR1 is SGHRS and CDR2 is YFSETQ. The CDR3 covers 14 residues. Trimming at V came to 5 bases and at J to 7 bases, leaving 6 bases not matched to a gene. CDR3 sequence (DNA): TGCGCCAGCAGTGAGACAGGGGGCGGCCAGCCCCAGCATTTT. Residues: CASSETGGGQPQHF.

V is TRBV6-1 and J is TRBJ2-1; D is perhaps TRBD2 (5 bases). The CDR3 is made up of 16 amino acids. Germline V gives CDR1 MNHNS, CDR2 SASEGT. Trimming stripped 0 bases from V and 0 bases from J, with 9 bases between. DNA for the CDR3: TGTGCCAGCAGTGAAGCTAGCGCCAGCTCCTACAATGAGCAGTTCTTC. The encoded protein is CASSEASASSYNEQFF.

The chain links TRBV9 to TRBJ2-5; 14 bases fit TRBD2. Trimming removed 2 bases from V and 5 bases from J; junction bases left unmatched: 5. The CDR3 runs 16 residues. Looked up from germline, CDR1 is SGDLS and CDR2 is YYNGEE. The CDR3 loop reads CASSVGTSGGRETQYF. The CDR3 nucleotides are TGTGCCAGCAGCGTGGGGACTAGCGGGGGACGGGAGACCCAGTACTTC.

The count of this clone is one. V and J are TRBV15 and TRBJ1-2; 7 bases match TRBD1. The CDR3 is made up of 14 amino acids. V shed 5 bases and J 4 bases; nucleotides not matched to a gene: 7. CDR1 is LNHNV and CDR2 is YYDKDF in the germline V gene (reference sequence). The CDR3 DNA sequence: TGTGCCACCAGCTGGCACAGGGGACCCTATGGCTACACCTTC. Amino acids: CATSWHRGPYGYTF.

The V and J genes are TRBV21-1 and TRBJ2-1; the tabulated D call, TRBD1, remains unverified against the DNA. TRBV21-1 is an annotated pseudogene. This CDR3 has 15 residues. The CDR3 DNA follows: TGTGCCAGCAGCCTCTCCAGGGTTGGATACAATGAGCAGTTCTTC. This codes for CASSLSRVGYNEQFF.

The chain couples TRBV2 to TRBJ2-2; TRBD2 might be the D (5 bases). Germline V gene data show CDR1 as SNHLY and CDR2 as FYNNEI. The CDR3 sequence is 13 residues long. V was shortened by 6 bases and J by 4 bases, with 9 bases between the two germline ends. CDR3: CASSSGFTGELFF. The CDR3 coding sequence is TGTGCCAGCAGCTCGGGGTTCACCGGGGAGCTGTTTTTT.

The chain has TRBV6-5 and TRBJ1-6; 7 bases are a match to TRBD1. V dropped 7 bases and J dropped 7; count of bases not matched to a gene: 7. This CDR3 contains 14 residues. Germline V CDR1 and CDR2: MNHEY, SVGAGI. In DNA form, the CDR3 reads TGTGCCAGCACCCAGGGGACAGCGAATTCACCCCTCCACTTT. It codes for CASTQGTANSPLHF.

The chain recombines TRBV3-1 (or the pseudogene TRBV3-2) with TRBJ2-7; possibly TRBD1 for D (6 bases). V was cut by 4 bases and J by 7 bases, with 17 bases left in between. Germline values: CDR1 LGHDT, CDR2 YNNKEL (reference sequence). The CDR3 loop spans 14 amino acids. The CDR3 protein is CASSRLPDSPEQYF. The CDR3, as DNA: TGTGCCAGCAGCCGCCTACCGGACAGCCCTGAGCAGTACTTC.

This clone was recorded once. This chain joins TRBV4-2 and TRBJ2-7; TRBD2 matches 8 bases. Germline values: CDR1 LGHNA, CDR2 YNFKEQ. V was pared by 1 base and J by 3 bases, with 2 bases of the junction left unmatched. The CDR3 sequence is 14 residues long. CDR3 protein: CASSQGSGSYEQYF. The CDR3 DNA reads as TGTGCCAGCAGCCAAGGGAGCGGGAGCTACGAGCAGTACTTC.

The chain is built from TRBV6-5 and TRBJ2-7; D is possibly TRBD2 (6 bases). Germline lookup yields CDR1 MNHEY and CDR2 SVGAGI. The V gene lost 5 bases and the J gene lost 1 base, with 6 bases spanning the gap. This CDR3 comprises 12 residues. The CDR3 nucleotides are TGTGCCAGCAGTAGCGGGTCCTACGAGCAGTACTTC. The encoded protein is CASSSGSYEQYF.

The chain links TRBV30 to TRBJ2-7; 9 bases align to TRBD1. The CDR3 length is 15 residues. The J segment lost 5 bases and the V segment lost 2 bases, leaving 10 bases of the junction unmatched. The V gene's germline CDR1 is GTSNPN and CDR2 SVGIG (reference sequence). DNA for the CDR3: TGTGCCTGGAGTATTGGACAGGGGCCCCTTGACGAGCAGTACTTC. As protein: CAWSIGQGPLDEQYF.

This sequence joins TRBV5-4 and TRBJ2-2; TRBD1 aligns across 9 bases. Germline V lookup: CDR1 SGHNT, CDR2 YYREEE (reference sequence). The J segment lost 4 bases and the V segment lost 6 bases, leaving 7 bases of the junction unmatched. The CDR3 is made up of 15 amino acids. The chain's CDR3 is CASTGQGRTTGELFF. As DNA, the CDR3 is TGTGCCAGCACCGGACAGGGGAGGACCACCGGGGAGCTGTTTTTT. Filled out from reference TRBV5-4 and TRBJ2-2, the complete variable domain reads ETGVTQSPTHLIKTRGQQVTLRCSSQSGHNTVSWYQQALGQGPQFIFQYYREEENGRGNFPPRFSGLQFPNYSSELNVNALELDDSALYLCASTGQGRTTGELFFGEGSRLTVL.

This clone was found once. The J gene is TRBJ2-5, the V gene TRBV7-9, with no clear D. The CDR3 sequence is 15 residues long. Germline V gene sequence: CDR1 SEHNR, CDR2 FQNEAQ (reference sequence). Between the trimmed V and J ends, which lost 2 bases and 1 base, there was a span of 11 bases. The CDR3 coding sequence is TGTGCCAGCAGCTTACTGGGTCAGGCCCAAGAGACCCAGTACTTC. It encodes CASSLLGQAQETQYF. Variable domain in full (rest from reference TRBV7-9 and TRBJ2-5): DTGVSQNPRHKITKRGQNVTFRCDPISEHNRLYWYRQTLGQGPEFLTYFQNEAQLEKSRLLSDRFSAERPKGSFSTLEIQRTEQGDSAMYLCASSLLGQAQETQYFGPGTRLLVL.

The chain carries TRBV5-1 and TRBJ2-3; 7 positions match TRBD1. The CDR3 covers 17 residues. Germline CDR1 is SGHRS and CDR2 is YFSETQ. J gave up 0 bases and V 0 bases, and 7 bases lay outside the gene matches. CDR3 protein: CASSLGTGLSSTDTQYF. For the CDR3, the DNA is TGCGCCAGCAGCTTGGGGACAGGATTGTCTAGCACAGATACGCAGTATTTT.

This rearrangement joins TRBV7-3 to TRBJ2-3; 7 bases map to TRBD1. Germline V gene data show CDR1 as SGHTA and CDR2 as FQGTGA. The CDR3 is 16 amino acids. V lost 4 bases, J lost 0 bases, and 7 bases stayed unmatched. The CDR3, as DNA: TGTGCCAGCAGCTCACGAAAGACAGGGAGCACAGATACGCAGTATTTT. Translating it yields CASSSRKTGSTDTQYF.

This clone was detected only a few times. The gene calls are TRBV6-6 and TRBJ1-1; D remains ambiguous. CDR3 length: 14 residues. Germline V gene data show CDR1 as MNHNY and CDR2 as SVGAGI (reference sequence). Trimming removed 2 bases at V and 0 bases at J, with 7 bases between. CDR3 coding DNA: TGTGCCAGCAGTTACGCGGAGATGAACACTGAAGCTTTCTTT. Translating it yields CASSYAEMNTEAFF.